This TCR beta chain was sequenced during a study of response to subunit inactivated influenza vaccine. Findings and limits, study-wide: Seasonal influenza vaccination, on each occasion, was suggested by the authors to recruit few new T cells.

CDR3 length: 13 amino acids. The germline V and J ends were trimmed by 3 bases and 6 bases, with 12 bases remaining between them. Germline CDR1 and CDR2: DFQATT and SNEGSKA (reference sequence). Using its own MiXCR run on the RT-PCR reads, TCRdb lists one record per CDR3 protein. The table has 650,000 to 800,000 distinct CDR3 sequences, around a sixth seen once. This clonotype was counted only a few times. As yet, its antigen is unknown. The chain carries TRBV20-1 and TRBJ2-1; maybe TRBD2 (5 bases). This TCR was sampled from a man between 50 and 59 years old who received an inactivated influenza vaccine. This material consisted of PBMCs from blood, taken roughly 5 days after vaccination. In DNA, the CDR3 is TGCAGTGCTAGTAAGTCTAGCTTCAATGAGCAGTTCTTC. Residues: CSASKSSFNEQFF.